The present T cell receptor (beta chain) was sequenced within a study of T cell changes during pregnancy in multiple sclerosis. Some clones are missing from TCRdb's copy, which holds only in-frame ones; the method was immunoSEQ multiplex PCR. The table lists 70,000 to 90,000 clones, around 95% of them singletons, with approximately 0.79% in the top ten. The specimen was peripheral blood, collected in the second trimester of pregnancy. The TCR sequence derives from a female donor in good health, enrolled as a control in a pregnancy study.

The CDR3 reads CARWTTSTDTQYF. DNA of the CDR3: TGTGCCAGATGGACAACTAGCACAGATACGCAGTATTTT. The gene calls are TRBV19 and TRBJ2-3, with D possibly being TRBD1 (5 bases). The length of the CDR3 is 13 residues. Per germline, CDR1 LNHDA and CDR2 SQIVND (reference sequence). With 9 bases removed from V and 0 bases from J, the gap between germline ends came to 10 bases.